These T cell receptor beta chains were read from a single sample in a study of cytomegalovirus exposure and HLA in healthy donors. TCRdb keeps only in-frame clones here, not all; method: immunoSEQ multiplex PCR. The sample has roughly 130,000 clones; roughly 8.3% are singletons. The sequencing sample was made of PBMCs. The receptors here all came from a man aged 40-49 years in good health and CMV-seronegative. Each CDR3 is given with its conserved first and last residue. The D gene is left open where the match is weak. Some rows have no size entry. The others give once, few or many, or a class for an expanded clone.

CASSSASVVGQGRYGYTF TGTGCCAGCAGTTCCGCCAGCGTCGTCGGACAGGGTCGATATGGCTACACCTTC TRBV27 TRBD1 - TRBJ1-2
CASSLIGGADTQYF TGTGCCAGCAGCTTAATCGGGGGGGCAGATACGCAGTATTTT TRBV7-2 TRBD2 - TRBJ2-3
CASSSRRDREETQYF TGTGCCAGCAGCAGCCGCCGGGACAGGGAAGAGACCCAGTACTTC TRBV14 TRBD1 - TRBJ2-5
CSVGGVNTEAFF TGCAGCGTTGGGGGGGTGAACACTGAAGCTTTCTTT TRBV29-1 - - TRBJ1-1
CASSRTREYQFF TGTGCCAGCAGCCGCACACGGGAGTACCAGTTCTTC TRBV7-8 - - TRBJ2-1
CASSLYLRSYEQYF TGTGCCAGCAGTTTGTATCTGCGGTCCTACGAGCAGTACTTC TRBV27 - few TRBJ2-7
CASSVGVEQYF TGTGCCAGCAGTGTCGGTGTCGAGCAGTACTTC TRBV2 - few TRBJ2-7
CASSDTDRQGKTIYF TGTGCCAGCAGTGACACTGATCGACAGGGAAAGACCATATATTTT TRBV6-4 TRBD1 once TRBJ1-3
CASSSRDNGPGETQYF TGTGCCAGCAGCTCCCGGGACAATGGACCTGGCGAGACCCAGTACTTC TRBV5-4 - - TRBJ2-5
CASSPGLATDTQYF TGTGCCAGTAGTCCGGGGCTAGCGACAGATACGCAGTATTTT TRBV19 - - TRBJ2-3
CASSLRASGGNTDTQYF TGTGCCAGCAGTTTAAGGGCTAGCGGGGGGAACACAGATACGCAGTATTTT TRBV27 TRBD2 - TRBJ2-3
CASSPGTSGNTGELFF TGTGCCAGCTCACCTGGGACTAGCGGGAACACCGGGGAGCTGTTTTTT TRBV18 TRBD2 few TRBJ2-2
CASSPQSYSNQPQHF TGTGCCAGCAGCCCACAAAGTTATAGCAATCAGCCCCAGCATTTT TRBV7-8 - - TRBJ1-5
CASSKGCSGQIPSTDTQYF TGTGCCAGCAGCAAGGGATGCAGCGGGCAAATCCCTAGCACAGATACGCAGTATTTT TRBV21-1 - few TRBJ2-3
CASSLAGLREQYF TGCGCCAGCAGCTTGGCCGGACTTCGCGAGCAGTACTTC TRBV5-1 - - TRBJ2-7
CASSDWTVGQPQHF TGCGCCAGCAGCGACTGGACAGTAGGACAGCCCCAGCATTTT TRBV10-1 - few TRBJ1-5
CAISDQAGAGYTF TGTGCCATCAGTGATCAGGCAGGCGCTGGCTACACCTTC TRBV10-3 - few TRBJ1-2
CASSVDRNSPLHF TGTGCCAGCAGCGTAGACAGGAATTCACCCCTCCACTTT TRBV9 - few TRBJ1-6
CASSQAGQHYEQYF TGCGCCAGCAGCCAAGCAGGACAGCACTACGAGCAGTACTTC TRBV4-1 - - TRBJ2-7
CASSLRTGGGYTEAFF TGCGCCAGCAGCTTAAGGACAGGGGGCGGTTACACTGAAGCTTTCTTT TRBV5-1 TRBD1 few TRBJ1-1
CASSATVGGNTDTQYF TGTGCCAGCAGCGCCACGGTCGGGGGGAACACAGATACGCAGTATTTT TRBV7-2 TRBD2 - TRBJ2-3
CATSRGTGGGTDTQYF TGTGCCACCAGCAGGGGGACAGGGGGAGGAACAGATACGCAGTATTTT TRBV15 TRBD1 - TRBJ2-3
CASSRGADTQYF TGTGCCAGTAGTAGGGGGGCAGATACGCAGTATTTT TRBV19 - few TRBJ2-3
CASSWTGGADTQYF TGTGCCAGCAGCTGGACAGGGGGGGCAGATACGCAGTATTTT TRBV5-6 TRBD1 - TRBJ2-3
CASTRGSGGLNEQFF TGTGCCAGCACCCGAGGTAGCGGGGGGCTAAATGAGCAGTTCTTC TRBV27 TRBD2 few TRBJ2-1
CASSFSPGWYEQYF TGTGCCAGCAGCTTTTCTCCAGGGTGGTACGAGCAGTACTTC TRBV5-6 - few TRBJ2-7